A single sample gave rise to the 2 T cell receptor beta chains below, sequenced in a study of shared clonotypes between healthy human individuals. Produced via immunoSEQ multiplex PCR; TCRdb's table is partial and in-frame only. In the table there are fewer than 200,000 clones, 65% to 70% of which are singletons. The sample consisted of memory CD4+ T cells sorted from blood. Subset described: CD45RA-negative fraction. The receptors come from a man in his thirties or forties in good health.

This clone has only a few counts. This chain links TRBV27 with TRBJ2-1; TRBD2 might be the D (6 bases). The CDR3 is 13 residues long. With 8 bases removed from V and 15 bases from J, the gap between germline ends came to 23 bases. CDR1 MNHEY and CDR2 SMNVEV come from the germline V gene (reference sequence). The CDR3 nucleotides read TGTGCCAGCGGGCTGACTAGTTTCCCCTGGCGGTTCTTC. Translating gives CASGLTSFPWRFF.

The CDR3: CASSLALGSTDTQYF. The CDR3 nucleotides are TGCGCCAGCAGCTTGGCCCTAGGTAGCACAGATACGCAGTATTTT. The V gene is TRBV5-1, the J gene TRBJ2-3; D unresolved. The CDR3 runs 15 residues. Trimming stripped 0 bases from V and 0 bases from J, with 8 bases between. In germline, CDR1 is SGHRS, CDR2 YFSETQ.